One sample yielded the 3 T cell receptor beta chains listed below, sequenced in a study of blood T cell repertoires in COVID-19. TCRdb's copy holds only in-frame clones and misses some; the assay was immunoSEQ multiplex PCR. The top ten clones hold approximately 16% of a sample with 200,000 to 250,000 clones, approximately 84% of them seen once. The sequenced sample consisted of PBMCs or T cells enriched from blood (not recorded which). The receptors were gathered from a man aged 35-49 years who had recovered from COVID-19.

The chain employs TRBV4-1 and TRBJ2-7; D unclear. V was shortened by 4 bases and J by 6 bases, with 16 bases between the two germline ends. Germline CDR1 is MGHRA and CDR2 is YSYEKL. The length of the CDR3 is 14 residues. The CDR3 sequence: CASSPVLGFSEQYF. In DNA form, the CDR3 reads TGCGCCAGCAGCCCGGTTCTCGGGTTTTCCGAGCAGTACTTC.

The table lists this clone with many counts. V and J are TRBV4-2 and TRBJ2-7; no clear D. This CDR3 contains 12 residues. Germline V gives CDR1 LGHNA, CDR2 YNFKEQ. Trimming left V 0 bases short and J 2 bases short, with 2 bases between. The CDR3 spells CASSQDAYEQYF. The DNA for the CDR3 is TGTGCCAGCAGCCAAGACGCCTACGAGCAGTACTTC.

This rearrangement joins TRBV4-3 to TRBJ2-7, with 14 bases matching TRBD2. Germline lookup yields CDR1 LGHNA and CDR2 YSLEER. The CDR3 is 15 residues long. V shed 3 bases and J 3 bases; nucleotides not matched to a gene: 1. CDR3 sequence (DNA): TGCGCCAGCAGCCATGGACTAGCGGGGGGCTACGAGCAGTACTTC. It codes for CASSHGLAGGYEQYF.